This TCR beta chain was captured by sequencing in a study of OX40 agonist ivuxolimab in advanced cancers. This clone occurred once. Germline CDR1 MDHEN, CDR2 SYDVKM. This CDR3 is built from 16 residues. V gave up 3 bases and J gave up 6 bases, with 15 bases separating them. Only in-frame clones appear in the TCRdb table, and some are missing; sequencing was by immunoSEQ multiplex PCR. The repertoire holds approximately 62,000 clones, roughly 87% seen once, with over 9% in the top ten. The sequenced sample was CD4+ or CD8+ T cells sorted from blood, obtained in a trial of the OX40 agonist ivuxolimab. This chain uses TRBV28 with TRBJ1-6, with D perhaps matching TRBD1 (6 bases). This clonotype was sampled from an adult with an advanced solid tumor such as melanoma, head and neck, liver or kidney cancer. CDR3 coding DNA: TGTGCCAGCAGTTTCTACCGGACAGACACTAATTCACCCCTCCACTTT. Residues: CASSFYRTDTNSPLHF.